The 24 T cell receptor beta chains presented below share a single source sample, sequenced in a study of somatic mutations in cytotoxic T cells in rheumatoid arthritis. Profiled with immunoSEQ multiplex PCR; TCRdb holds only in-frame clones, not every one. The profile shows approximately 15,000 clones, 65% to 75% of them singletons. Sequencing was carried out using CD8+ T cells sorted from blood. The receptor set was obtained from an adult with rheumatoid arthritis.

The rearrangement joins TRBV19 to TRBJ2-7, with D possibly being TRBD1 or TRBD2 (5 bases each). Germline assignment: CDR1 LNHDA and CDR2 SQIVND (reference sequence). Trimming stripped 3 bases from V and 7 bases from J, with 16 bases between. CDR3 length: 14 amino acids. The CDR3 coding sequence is TGTGCCAGTAGTATTGTCCTCGGGACGGCGGAGCAGTACTTC. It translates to CASSIVLGTAEQYF.

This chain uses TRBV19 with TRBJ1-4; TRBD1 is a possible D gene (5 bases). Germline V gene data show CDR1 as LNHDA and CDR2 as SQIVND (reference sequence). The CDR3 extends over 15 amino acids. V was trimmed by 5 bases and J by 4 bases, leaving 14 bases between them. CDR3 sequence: CASSPRDVFNEKLFF. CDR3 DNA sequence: TGTGCCAGTAGTCCCCGGGACGTCTTTAATGAAAAACTGTTTTTT.

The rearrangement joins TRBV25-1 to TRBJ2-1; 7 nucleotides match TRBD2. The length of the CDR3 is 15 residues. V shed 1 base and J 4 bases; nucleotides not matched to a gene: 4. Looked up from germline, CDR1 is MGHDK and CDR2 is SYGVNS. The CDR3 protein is CASSELGGEYNEQFF. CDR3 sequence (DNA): TGTGCCAGCAGTGAATTGGGGGGGGAATACAATGAGCAGTTCTTC.

CDR3 loop: CASSLSGNNQPQHF. For the CDR3, the DNA is TGTGCCAGCAGCTTGTCAGGGAACAATCAGCCCCAGCATTTT. The genes are TRBV7-9 and TRBJ1-5; maybe TRBD1 (5 bases). V shed 3 bases and J shed 3 bases, with 9 bases lying between them. Germline V gene sequence: CDR1 SEHNR, CDR2 FQNEAQ (reference sequence). This CDR3 has 14 residues.

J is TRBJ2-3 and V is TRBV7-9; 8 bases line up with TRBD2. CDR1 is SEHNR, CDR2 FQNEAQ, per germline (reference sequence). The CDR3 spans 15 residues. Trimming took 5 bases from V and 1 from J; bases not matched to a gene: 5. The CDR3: CASSLSGSRTDTQYF. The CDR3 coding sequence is TGTGCCAGCAGCCTCAGCGGGAGTCGCACAGATACGCAGTATTTT.

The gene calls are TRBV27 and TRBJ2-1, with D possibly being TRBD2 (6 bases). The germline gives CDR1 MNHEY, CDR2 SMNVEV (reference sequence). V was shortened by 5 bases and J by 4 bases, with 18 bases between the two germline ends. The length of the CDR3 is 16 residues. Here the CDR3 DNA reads TGTGCCAGCAGTCTCCGCGGGACCCCCTGGTACAATGAGCAGTTCTTC. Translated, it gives CASSLRGTPWYNEQFF.

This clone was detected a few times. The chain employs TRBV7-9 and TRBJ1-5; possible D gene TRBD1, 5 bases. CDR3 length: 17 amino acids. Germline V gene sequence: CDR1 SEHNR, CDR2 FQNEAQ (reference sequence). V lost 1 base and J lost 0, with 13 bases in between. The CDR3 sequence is CASSLGSAGSSNQPQHF. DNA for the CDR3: TGTGCCAGCAGCTTAGGCTCGGCAGGGAGTAGCAATCAGCCCCAGCATTTT.

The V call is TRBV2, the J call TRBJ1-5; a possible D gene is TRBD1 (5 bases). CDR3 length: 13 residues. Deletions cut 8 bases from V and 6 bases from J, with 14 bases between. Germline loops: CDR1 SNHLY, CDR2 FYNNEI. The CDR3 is CASWSGGGQPQHF. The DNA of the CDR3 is TGTGCCAGCTGGAGTGGGGGTGGTCAGCCCCAGCATTTT.

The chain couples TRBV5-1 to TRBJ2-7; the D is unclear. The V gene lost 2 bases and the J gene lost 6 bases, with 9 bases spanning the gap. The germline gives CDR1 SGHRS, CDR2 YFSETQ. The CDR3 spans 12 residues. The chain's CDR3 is CASSLPGFEQYF. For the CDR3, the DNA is TGCGCCAGCAGCTTACCCGGATTCGAGCAGTACTTC.

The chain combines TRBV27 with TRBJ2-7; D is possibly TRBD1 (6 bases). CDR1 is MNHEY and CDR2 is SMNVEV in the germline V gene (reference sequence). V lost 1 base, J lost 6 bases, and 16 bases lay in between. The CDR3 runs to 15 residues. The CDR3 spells CASSLFGPAQGEQYF. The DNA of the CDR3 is TGTGCCAGCAGTTTATTTGGACCCGCACAGGGCGAGCAGTACTTC.

CDR3 in amino acids: CASSPGGLEAYEQYF. In DNA, the CDR3 is TGTGCCAGCTCCCCGGGGGGGCTAGAGGCCTACGAGCAGTACTTC. The chain carries TRBV27 and TRBJ2-7; 8 bases agree with TRBD2. This CDR3 spans 15 amino acids. Germline assignment: CDR1 MNHEY and CDR2 SMNVEV (reference sequence). J gave up 2 bases and V 8 bases, and 11 bases lay outside the gene matches.

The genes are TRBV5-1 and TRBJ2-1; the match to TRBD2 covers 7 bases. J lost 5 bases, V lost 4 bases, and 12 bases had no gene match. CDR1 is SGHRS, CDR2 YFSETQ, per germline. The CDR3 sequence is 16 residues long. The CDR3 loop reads CASSPLSGGLNNEQFF. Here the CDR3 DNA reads TGCGCCAGCAGCCCCCTTTCGGGAGGTTTGAACAATGAGCAGTTCTTC.

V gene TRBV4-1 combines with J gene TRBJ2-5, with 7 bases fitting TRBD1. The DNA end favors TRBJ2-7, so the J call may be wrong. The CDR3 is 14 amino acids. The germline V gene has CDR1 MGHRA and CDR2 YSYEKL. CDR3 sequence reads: CASSQGQTYYEQYF. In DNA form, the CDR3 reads TGCGCCAGCAGCCAGGGACAGACCTACTACGAGCAGTACTTC.

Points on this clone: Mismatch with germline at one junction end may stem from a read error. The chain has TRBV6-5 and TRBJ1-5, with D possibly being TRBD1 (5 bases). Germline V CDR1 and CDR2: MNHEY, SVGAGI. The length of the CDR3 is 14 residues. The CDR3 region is CASSGDGGNQSQHF. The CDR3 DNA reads TGTGCCAGCAGCGGGGACGGAGGGAATCAGTCCCAGCATTTT.

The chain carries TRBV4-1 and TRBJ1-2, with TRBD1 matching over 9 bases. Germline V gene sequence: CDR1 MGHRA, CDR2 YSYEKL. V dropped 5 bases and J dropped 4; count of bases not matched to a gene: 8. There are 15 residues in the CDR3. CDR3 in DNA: TGCGCCAGCAGCGAGGGACAGGGAGAGGGCTATGGCTACACCTTC. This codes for CASSEGQGEGYGYTF.

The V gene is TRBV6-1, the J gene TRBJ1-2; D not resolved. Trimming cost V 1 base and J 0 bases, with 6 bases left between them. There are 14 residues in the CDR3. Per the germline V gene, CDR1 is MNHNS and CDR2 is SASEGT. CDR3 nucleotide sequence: TGTGCCAGCAGTGAAGTGGCAGCTAACTATGGCTACACCTTC. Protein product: CASSEVAANYGYTF.

DNA for the CDR3: TGTGCCAGCAGCCAAGGCCAGGGAGGTGGATATGGCTACACCTTC. Its translation is CASSQGQGGGYGYTF. This chain links TRBV4-2 with TRBJ1-2; the D gene is possibly TRBD1 (5 bases). This CDR3 region has 15 residues. Trimming took off 1 base at V and 5 bases at J, with 14 bases between the two ends. Germline V gene lookup returns CDR1 LGHNA and CDR2 YNFKEQ.

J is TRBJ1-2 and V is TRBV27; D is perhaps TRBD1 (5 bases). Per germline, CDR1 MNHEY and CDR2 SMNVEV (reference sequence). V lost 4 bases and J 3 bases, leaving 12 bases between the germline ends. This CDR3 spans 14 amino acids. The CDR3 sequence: CASSSLGTYYGYTF. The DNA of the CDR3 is TGTGCCAGCAGTTCCCTCGGGACTTACTATGGCTACACCTTC.

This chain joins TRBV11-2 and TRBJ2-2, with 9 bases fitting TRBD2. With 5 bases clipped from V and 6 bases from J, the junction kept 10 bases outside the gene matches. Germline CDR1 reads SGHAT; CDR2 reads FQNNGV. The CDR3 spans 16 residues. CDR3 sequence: CASSPLGREGPGELFF. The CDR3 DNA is TGTGCCAGCAGCCCTCTGGGGCGGGAGGGCCCCGGGGAGCTGTTTTTT.

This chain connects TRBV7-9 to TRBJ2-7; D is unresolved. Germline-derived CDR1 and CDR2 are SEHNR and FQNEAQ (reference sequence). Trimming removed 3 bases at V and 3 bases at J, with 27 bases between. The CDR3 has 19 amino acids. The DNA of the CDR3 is TGTGCCAGCAGCTTTGTTGAGGCTCAGTCCTTTCGAGGCTACTACGAGCAGTACTTC. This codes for CASSFVEAQSFRGYYEQYF.

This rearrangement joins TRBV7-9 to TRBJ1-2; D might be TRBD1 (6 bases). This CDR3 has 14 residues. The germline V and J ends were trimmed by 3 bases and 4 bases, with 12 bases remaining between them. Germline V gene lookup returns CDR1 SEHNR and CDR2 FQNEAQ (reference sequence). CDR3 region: CASSFPGEGYGYTF. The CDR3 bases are TGTGCCAGCAGCTTCCCAGGGGAGGGCTATGGCTACACCTTC.

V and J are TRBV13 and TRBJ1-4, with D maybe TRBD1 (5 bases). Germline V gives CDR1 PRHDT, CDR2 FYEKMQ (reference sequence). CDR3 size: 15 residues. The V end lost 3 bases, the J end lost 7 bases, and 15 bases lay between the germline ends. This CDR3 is CASSFIYEGFEKLFF. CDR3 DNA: TGTGCCAGCAGCTTTATCTATGAGGGGTTTGAAAAACTGTTTTTT.

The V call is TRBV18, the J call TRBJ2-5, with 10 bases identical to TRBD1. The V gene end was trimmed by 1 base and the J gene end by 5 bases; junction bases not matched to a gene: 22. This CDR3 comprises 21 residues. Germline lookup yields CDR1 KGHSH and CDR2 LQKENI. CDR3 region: CASSPLTETGGSAGARETQYF. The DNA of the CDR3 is TGTGCCAGCTCACCACTCACCGAGACAGGGGGCTCTGCCGGTGCCCGGGAGACCCAGTACTTC.

The CDR3 region is CASSQTDRGAEAFF. The CDR3 coding sequence is TGTGCCAGCAGCCAAACCGACAGGGGTGCTGAAGCTTTCTTT. This rearrangement joins TRBV11-2 to TRBJ1-1, with TRBD1 matching 8 bases. The CDR3 has 14 residues. Germline trimming cut 5 bases from V and 6 bases from J; bases unmatched to any gene: 8. Germline V gene data show CDR1 as SGHAT and CDR2 as FQNNGV. The full variable domain, completed using reference TRBV11-2 and TRBJ1-1, is EAGVAQSPRYKIIEKRQSVAFWCNPISGHATLYWYQQILGQGPKLLIQFQNNGVVDDSQLPKDRFSAERLKGVDSTLKIQPAKLEDSAVYLCASSQTDRGAEAFFGQGTRLTVV.